These 3 T cell receptor beta chains came from one sample sequenced in a study of blood T cell repertoires in COVID-19. The assay was immunoSEQ multiplex PCR, and TCRdb's table has in-frame clones only and misses some. The profile shows about 250,000 clones, approximately 86% of them singletons. The sequenced sample consisted of peripheral blood. All receptors come from a woman aged 55-70 years who had recovered from COVID-19.

V usage is TRBV11-3 and J usage is TRBJ2-1; D is unclear. The ends were cut back, 0 bases at V and 0 bases at J, with 9 bases in the middle. This CDR3 has 16 residues. Germline V gene lookup returns CDR1 SGHNT and CDR2 YENEEA. CDR3 in DNA: TGTGCCAGCAGCTTAGATCCGTACAGCTCCTACAATGAGCAGTTCTTC. Its translation is CASSLDPYSSYNEQFF.

Only one count was recorded for this clone. The J gene is TRBJ2-7, the V gene TRBV6-5; 11 positions match TRBD2. CDR1 and CDR2 from the germline V gene are MNHEY and SVGAGI. With 6 bases clipped from V and 7 bases from J, the junction kept 8 bases outside the gene matches. This CDR3 has 14 residues. The CDR3 DNA follows: TGTGCCAGCAGATCTAGCGGGGGGCTTTTAGAGCAGTACTTC. Residues: CASRSSGGLLEQYF.

This chain uses TRBV5-6 with TRBJ2-7, with 11 bases that match TRBD1. V shed 3 bases and J 7 bases; nucleotides not matched to a gene: 6. The CDR3 totals 14 residues. In germline, CDR1 is SGHDT, CDR2 YYEEEE. CDR3 DNA: TGTGCCAGCAGCTCCGGACAGGGGGCAGGGGAGCAGTACTTC. Its protein is CASSSGQGAGEQYF.